The next 8 T cell receptor beta chains were all read from a single sample in a study of blood T cell repertoires in COVID-19. Profiled with immunoSEQ multiplex PCR; TCRdb holds only in-frame clones, not every one. This sample carries several thousand clones, 88% of them seen once, and the ten largest clones take 6.9%. Specimen: peripheral blood. These receptors all come from a woman aged 45 to 65 with active or convalescent COVID-19.

The CDR3 is CASTVGLYETQYF. Written as DNA, the CDR3 is TGTGCCAGCACCGTGGGACTATACGAGACCCAGTACTTC. This chain links TRBV28 with TRBJ2-5; TRBD2 matches 7 bases. The germline gives CDR1 MDHEN, CDR2 SYDVKM. There are 13 residues in the CDR3. V lost 7 bases to trimming and J lost 5 bases; unmatched junction nucleotides: 7.

This clone was detected once. The chain uses TRBV6-5 and TRBJ1-2; 7 bases line up with TRBD1. Germline CDR1 and CDR2: MNHEY and SVGAGI. CDR3 length: 15 amino acids. V was clipped by 6 bases and J by 7 bases; unmatched bases: 14. CDR3 coding DNA: TGTGCCAGCAGACGAGGGACAGCCCTTGGTAGTGGCTACACCTTC. Translation gives CASRRGTALGSGYTF.

The J gene is TRBJ1-6, the V gene TRBV6-5; 7 bases agree with TRBD1. With 6 bases clipped from V and 5 bases from J, the junction kept 4 bases outside the gene matches. This CDR3 is built from 14 residues. Germline CDR1 is MNHEY and CDR2 is SVGAGI. The CDR3 region is CASRTDRDNSPLHF. The CDR3 nucleotides read TGTGCCAGCAGGACCGACAGGGATAATTCACCCCTCCACTTT.

The chain combines TRBV30 with TRBJ2-5; 8 bases fit TRBD1. Per germline, CDR1 GTSNPN and CDR2 SVGIG (reference sequence). This CDR3 has 14 amino acids. The junction had 10 bases not matched to a gene; V was cut back by 5 bases and J by 5 bases. CDR3 sequence: CAWGHRGVLETQYF. CDR3 bases: TGTGCCTGGGGCCACAGGGGGGTCTTGGAGACCCAGTACTTC.

V usage is TRBV29-1 and J usage is TRBJ2-3; the match to TRBD2 covers 12 bases. CDR1 and CDR2 (germline): SQVTM, ANQGSEA. This CDR3 contains 15 residues. The ends lost 4 bases at V and 2 bases at J; junction bases unmatched: 4. CDR3 in amino acids: CSVATSGGTTDTQYF. The CDR3 DNA reads as TGCAGCGTTGCCACTAGCGGGGGGACCACAGATACGCAGTATTTT.

The chain employs TRBV11-3 and TRBJ2-3; 7 positions match TRBD1. CDR1 SGHNT and CDR2 YENEEA come from the germline V gene. The ends lost 5 bases at V and 0 bases at J; junction bases unmatched: 8. The CDR3 spans 16 residues. The DNA of the CDR3 is TGTGCCAGCAGCCTCCCCGGGACAGCTAGCACAGATACGCAGTATTTT. Protein product: CASSLPGTASTDTQYF.

The chain is built from TRBV6-5 and TRBJ2-1; 10 nucleotides match TRBD2. The CDR3 consists of 14 residues. Trimming at V came to 6 bases and at J to 7 bases, leaving 6 bases not matched to a gene. The germline V gene has CDR1 MNHEY and CDR2 SVGAGI. The chain's CDR3 is CASSQAGGRNEQFF. In nucleotides, the CDR3 is TGTGCCAGCAGCCAAGCGGGGGGGCGTAATGAGCAGTTCTTC.

The DNA for the CDR3 is TGTGCCAGCAGGGCTCGGGGGACCCACGAGCAGTACTTC. Translation gives CASRARGTHEQYF. The chain links TRBV6-6 to TRBJ2-7; possible D gene TRBD2, 6 bases. Germline V gives CDR1 MNHNY, CDR2 SVGAGI (reference sequence). With 6 bases removed from V and 5 bases from J, the gap between germline ends came to 14 bases. There are 13 residues in the CDR3.